These 8 T cell receptor beta chains were sequenced from one sample in a study of CD8 T cells in ankylosing spondylitis. TCRdb used MiXCR to reprocess the 5' RACE reads, holding one entry per CDR3 protein. The repertoire includes 270,000 or so distinct CDR3 sequences, over 15% of them detected once, and over 25% sits in the top ten. Source material: blood, either unsorted or a sorted T cell fraction (not recorded which). Source of these receptors: a male donor with ankylosing spondylitis or in good health (not recorded which).

This chain connects TRBV10-2 to TRBJ1-1; weak D call: TRBD1 (5 bases). V was pared by 0 bases and J by 6 bases, with 11 bases between. The CDR3 has 14 amino acids. Germline V gene data show CDR1 as WSHSY and CDR2 as SAAADI. CDR3 protein: CASSESAGLAEAFF. CDR3 in DNA: TGCGCCAGCAGTGAGTCGGCGGGGCTGGCTGAAGCTTTCTTT.

This clonotype appeared a few times. V gene TRBV27 combines with J gene TRBJ2-7; 14 nucleotides agree with TRBD2. V was clipped by 5 bases and J by 7 bases; unmatched bases: 4. The CDR3 spans 14 residues. From germline, CDR1 is MNHEY and CDR2 SMNVEV (reference sequence). The CDR3 DNA follows: TGTGCCAGCAGTAAGGGACTAGCGGGAGTTGAGCAGTACTTC. It codes for CASSKGLAGVEQYF.

This rearrangement joins TRBV6-5 to TRBJ1-2; possibly TRBD1 for D (5 bases). Germline CDR1 MNHEY, CDR2 SVGAGI. Between the trimmed V and J ends, which lost 0 bases and 8 bases, there was a span of 10 bases. The CDR3 runs 13 residues. The CDR3 region has the DNA TGTGCCAGCAGTTACTCGGGGGATTGGGGCTACACCTTC. Protein sequence: CASSYSGDWGYTF.

This clonotype was seen a handful of times. V is TRBV4-2 and J is TRBJ2-7; D is undetermined. The V end was cut by 1 base, the J end by 3 bases, with 7 bases between. CDR3 length: 13 residues. Germline V CDR1 and CDR2: LGHNA, YNFKEQ. The CDR3 DNA reads TGTGCCAGCAGCCAAGGACTGAACTACGAGCAGTACTTC. Protein product: CASSQGLNYEQYF.

This clonotype has just a few counts. This chain uses TRBV28 with TRBJ2-1, with 7 bases lining up with TRBD2. CDR1 and CDR2 (germline): MDHEN, SYDVKM. With V trimmed by 7 bases and J by 4 bases, 13 bases remained unmatched. The CDR3 is 16 amino acids. This CDR3 is CASTHASGLGYNEQFF. The DNA for the CDR3 is TGTGCCAGCACCCATGCTAGCGGTCTGGGGTACAATGAGCAGTTCTTC.

The rearrangement uses TRBV5-5 and TRBJ2-7; 14 bases fit TRBD2. Germline V gene sequence: CDR1 SGHKS, CDR2 YYEKEE (reference sequence). The V gene end was trimmed by 1 base and the J gene end by 3 bases; junction bases not matched to a gene: 3. CDR3 size: 16 residues. The CDR3 region is CASSLPGLAGVYEQYF. The CDR3 region has the DNA TGTGCCAGCAGCTTGCCGGGACTAGCGGGAGTCTACGAGCAGTACTTC.

This clonotype was observed at least ten times. This chain uses TRBV9 with TRBJ2-7; 7 nucleotides line up with TRBD2. This CDR3 comprises 16 residues. The germline V gene encodes CDR1 SGDLS and CDR2 YYNGEE. Trimming cost V 1 base and J 6 bases; bases outside gene matches: 13. The CDR3 DNA follows: TGTGCCAGCAGCGTATGGTCTAGCGGAAATCCTGGCGAGCAGTACTTC. Amino acids: CASSVWSSGNPGEQYF.

This clonotype has just a few counts. The chain couples TRBV12-3 or TRBV12-4 to TRBJ2-1; 10 bases are shared with TRBD2. CDR3 length equals 14 residues. V trimming: 8 bases; J trimming: 4 bases; junction bases outside the gene matches: 5. The CDR3 region is CASQLAGAYNEQFF. The DNA for the CDR3 is TGTGCCAGCCAGCTAGCGGGAGCATACAATGAGCAGTTCTTC.